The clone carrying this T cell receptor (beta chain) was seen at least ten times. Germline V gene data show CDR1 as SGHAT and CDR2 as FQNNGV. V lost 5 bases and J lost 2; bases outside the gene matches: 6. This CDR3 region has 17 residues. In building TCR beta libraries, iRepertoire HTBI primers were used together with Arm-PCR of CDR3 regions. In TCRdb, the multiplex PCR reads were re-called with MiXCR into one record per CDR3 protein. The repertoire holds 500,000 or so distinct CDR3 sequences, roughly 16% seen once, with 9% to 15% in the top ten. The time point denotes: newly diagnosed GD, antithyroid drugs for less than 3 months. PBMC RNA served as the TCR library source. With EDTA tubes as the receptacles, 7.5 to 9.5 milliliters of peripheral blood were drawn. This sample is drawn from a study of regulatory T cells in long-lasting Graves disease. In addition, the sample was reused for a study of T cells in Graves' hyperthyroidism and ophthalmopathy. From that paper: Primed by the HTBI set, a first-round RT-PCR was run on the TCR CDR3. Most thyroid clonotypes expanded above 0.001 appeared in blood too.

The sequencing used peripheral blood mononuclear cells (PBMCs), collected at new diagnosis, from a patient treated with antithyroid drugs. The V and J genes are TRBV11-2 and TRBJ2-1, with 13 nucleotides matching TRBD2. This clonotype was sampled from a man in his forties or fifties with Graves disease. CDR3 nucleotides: TGTGCCAGCAGCAAAAGTGGACTAGCGGGAGCCTACAATGAGCAGTTCTTC. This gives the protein CASSKSGLAGAYNEQFF.